Included here is one TCR beta chain sequence, with context. Its antigen is currently unknown. Extractions gave at least 5 micrograms of total RNA per sample. This sample stems from a study of blood T cells in healthy people across ages. Study-wide findings and caveats: Long-lived donors had more naive CD4+ cells and higher diversity than aged donors.

Germline assignment: CDR1 DFQATT and CDR2 SNEGSKA (reference sequence). The V segment lost 4 bases and the J segment 2 bases; nucleotides outside the gene matches: 8. The length of the CDR3 is 15 residues. Sample-barcoded 5' priming and a J-beta primer mix drove a second PCR of roughly 6 to 12 cycles. From the 5' RACE reads, TCRdb called clonotypes with MiXCR, one entry per CDR3 protein. Among about 1,500,000 distinct CDR3 sequences, 42% were seen once, and the ten largest hold less than 8%. This TCR derives from a woman between 18 and 29 years old in good health. V is TRBV20-1 and J is TRBJ2-5; 9 bases match TRBD2. The sample comprised blood. The CDR3: CSAIPRGGWQETQYF. CDR3 in DNA: TGCAGTGCTATACCGCGGGGGGGTTGGCAAGAGACCCAGTACTTC.